These 8 T cell receptor beta chains were sequenced from one sample in a study of blood T cell repertoires in COVID-19. Profiled with immunoSEQ multiplex PCR; TCRdb holds only in-frame clones, not every one. The profile covers 540,000 or so clones, with approximately 88% appearing a single time and roughly 8.3% taken by the ten largest. Sequencing used peripheral blood. The receptors were sampled from a woman in her forties or fifties with COVID-19, enrolled during active disease.

The chain is built from TRBV5-1 and TRBJ1-1; D is undetermined. The germline V and J ends were trimmed by 1 base and 11 bases, with 18 bases remaining between them. CDR1 is SGHRS, CDR2 YFSETQ, per germline. The CDR3 consists of 14 residues. The CDR3 sequence: CASSLRWSKRDAFF. The CDR3 DNA is TGCGCCAGCAGCTTGAGGTGGAGCAAGAGGGATGCTTTCTTT.

The chain employs TRBV12-5 and TRBJ1-2, with D unresolved. CDR3 length: 16 amino acids. The V end was cut by 0 bases, the J end by 5 bases, with 16 bases between. Germline V gives CDR1 LGHNT, CDR2 FRNRAP. This CDR3 is CASGLVLGRLIYGYTF. The CDR3 DNA sequence: TGTGCTAGTGGTTTGGTACTAGGTCGATTAATTTATGGCTACACCTTC.

V and J are TRBV30 and TRBJ2-2; TRBD1 matches 12 bases. There are 19 residues in the CDR3. J gave up 0 bases and V 2 bases, and 10 bases lay outside the gene matches. The germline V gene encodes CDR1 GTSNPN and CDR2 SVGIG (reference sequence). The CDR3 here is CAWSSRGQGATANTGELFF. The DNA of the CDR3 is TGTGCCTGGAGTTCTCGGGGACAGGGGGCCACTGCGAACACCGGGGAGCTGTTTTTT.

This chain links TRBV5-1 with TRBJ2-7; 9 nucleotides match TRBD1. The CDR3 spans 15 residues. The ends lost 4 bases at V and 2 bases at J; junction bases unmatched: 7. Germline values: CDR1 SGHRS, CDR2 YFSETQ. As DNA, the CDR3 is TGCGCCAGCAGCCCCTGGACAGGGGTTCCCTACGAGCAGTACTTC. It specifies CASSPWTGVPYEQYF. Full variable domain (outside the CDR3, taken from reference TRBV5-1 and TRBJ2-7): KAGVTQTPRYLIKTRGQQVTLSCSPISGHRSVSWYQQTPGQGLQFLFEYFSETQRNKGNFPGRFSGRQFSNSRSEMNVSTLELGDSALYLCASSPWTGVPYEQYFGPGTRLTVT.

The rearrangement uses TRBV12-3 or TRBV12-4 and TRBJ1-6, with unresolved D. The CDR3 is 13 residues long. With 2 bases removed from V and 9 bases from J, the gap between germline ends came to 8 bases. The CDR3 loop is CASSLLEVSPLHF. CDR3 DNA sequence: TGTGCCAGCAGTTTATTGGAGGTTTCACCCCTCCACTTT.

Points on this clone: An end of the junction does not agree with germline; a read error may underlie this. This rearrangement joins TRBV6-2 or TRBV6-3 to TRBJ1-3; D may be TRBD1 (5 bases). This CDR3 spans 12 amino acids. Germline assignment: CDR1 MNHEY and CDR2 SVGEGT. CDR3 DNA sequence: TGTGCCAGCAGTTACCCCCGGCCGGGACTCGCTTTT. It codes for CASSYPRPGLAF.

The rearrangement links TRBV9 to TRBJ2-1, with 10 bases aligning to TRBD2. Trimming cost V 4 bases and J 5 bases; bases outside gene matches: 24. CDR3 length: 21 amino acids. Germline V gene data show CDR1 as SGDLS and CDR2 as YYNGEE. CDR3 sequence (DNA): TGTGCCAGCAGCCCGGAGAAGGCCGGGACTAGCGTTGCGCTGAACGACAATGAGCAGTTCTTC. It yields the protein CASSPEKAGTSVALNDNEQFF. Variable domain in full (rest from reference TRBV9 and TRBJ2-1): DSGVTQTPKHLITATGQRVTLRCSPRSGDLSVYWYQQSLDQGLQFLIQYYNGEERAKGNILERFSAQQFPDLHSELNLSSLELGDSALYFCASSPEKAGTSVALNDNEQFFGPGTRLTVL.

Note on this clone: The junction does not match germline at one end; this may be a read error. The sample holds other DNA sequences that translate to the same CDR3. The V and J genes are TRBV28 and TRBJ1-2, with 7 bases identical to TRBD1. This CDR3 spans 13 amino acids. Germline-derived CDR1 and CDR2 are MDHEN and SYDVKM. The CDR3 reads CASSARQGYGYTF. The CDR3 DNA sequence: TGTGCCAGCAGTGCCCGACAGGGCTATGGTTACACCTTC.